One sample yielded the 30 T cell receptor beta chains listed below, sequenced in a study of blood T cell repertoires in COVID-19. Here immunoSEQ multiplex PCR was the method, and the copy in TCRdb shows in-frame clones only, minus some. The sample shows approximately 190,000 clones, 88% of them seen only once. Source material: peripheral blood. Receptors were obtained from a middle-aged man with active or convalescent COVID-19.

V usage is TRBV3-1 (or the pseudogene TRBV3-2) and J usage is TRBJ2-1; 10 bases line up with TRBD2. The CDR3 extends over 17 amino acids. The germline CDR1 and CDR2 sequences are LGHDT and YNNKEL (reference sequence). The trim removed 6 bases at V and 0 bases at J, leaving 8 bases unmatched. The CDR3 loop is CASSRTSSGGSYNEQFF. The CDR3 DNA sequence: TGTGCCAGCAGTCGGACCTCTAGCGGGGGCTCCTACAATGAGCAGTTCTTC.

J is TRBJ1-2 and V is TRBV20-1; TRBD1 aligns across 7 bases. The junction had 8 bases not matched to a gene; V was cut back by 3 bases and J by 4 bases. CDR1 and CDR2 (germline): DFQATT, SNEGSKA (reference sequence). This CDR3 has 14 amino acids. CDR3 bases: TGCAGTGCTAGTAGACAGGGCACCATCTATGGCTACACCTTC. As protein: CSASRQGTIYGYTF.

The chain links TRBV7-3 to TRBJ1-4, with 8 positions matching TRBD1. CDR3 size: 15 residues. Germline trimming cut 5 bases from V and 8 bases from J; bases unmatched to any gene: 10. The germline V gene has CDR1 SGHTA and CDR2 FQGTGA. CDR3 coding DNA: TGTGCCAGCAGCGCTTCGGACAGGGCGGGGGAAAAACTGTTTTTT. It codes for CASSASDRAGEKLFF.

This chain connects TRBV11-2 to TRBJ1-1; 7 nucleotides agree with TRBD1. V lost 5 bases to trimming and J lost 4 bases; unmatched junction nucleotides: 10. CDR1 and CDR2 from the germline V gene are SGHAT and FQNNGV. This CDR3 region has 15 residues. In nucleotides, the CDR3 is TGTGCCAGCAGCAGGGGGCAGGGGACGGGCACTGAAGCTTTCTTT. It is translated as CASSRGQGTGTEAFF.

The genes are TRBV7-2 and TRBJ2-3; a possible D gene is TRBD1 (5 bases). The germline V gene has CDR1 SGHTA and CDR2 FQGNSA. Deletions cut 4 bases from V and 5 bases from J, with 10 bases between. The CDR3 is made up of 13 amino acids. The DNA for the CDR3 is TGTGCCAGCAGCTCGCAGGGTGTAGATACGCAGTATTTT. Its translation: CASSSQGVDTQYF.

This chain connects TRBV28 to TRBJ1-5, with D possibly being TRBD1 (6 bases). V lost 7 bases, J lost 6 bases, and 16 bases lay in between. CDR3 length: 14 amino acids. The germline V gene has CDR1 MDHEN and CDR2 SYDVKM. For the CDR3, the DNA is TGTGCCAGCAAGTCCCAGGGGATTACTCAGCCCCAGCATTTT. It translates to CASKSQGITQPQHF.

V gene TRBV5-4 combines with J gene TRBJ2-3, with D maybe TRBD2 (6 bases). V dropped 2 bases and J dropped 2 bases, with 9 bases sitting between them. The germline V gene encodes CDR1 SGHNT and CDR2 YYREEE (reference sequence). The CDR3 extends over 14 amino acids. Here the CDR3 DNA reads TGTGCCAGCAGCTTTCCGGGGGTCACAGATACGCAGTATTTT. It codes for CASSFPGVTDTQYF.

The J gene is TRBJ2-5, the V gene TRBV5-4; possibly TRBD2 for D (5 bases). V shed 0 bases and J shed 1 base, with 10 bases lying between them. CDR3 length equals 15 residues. CDR1 SGHNT and CDR2 YYREEE come from the germline V gene (reference sequence). The CDR3 sequence: CASSLEAARQETQYF. CDR3 coding DNA: TGTGCCAGCAGCTTGGAAGCGGCCCGCCAAGAGACCCAGTACTTC.

The chain is built from TRBV5-1 and TRBJ1-1; possibly TRBD1 for D (5 bases). Germline loops: CDR1 SGHRS, CDR2 YFSETQ. The CDR3 totals 15 residues. The ends were cut back, 0 bases at V and 4 bases at J, with 13 bases in the middle. CDR3 bases: TGCGCCAGCAGCTTGGACATCGGGGGATTCACTGAAGCTTTCTTT. Its translation: CASSLDIGGFTEAFF.

The rearrangement uses TRBV28 and TRBJ1-1; D is unresolved. This CDR3 is 17 amino acids long. V dropped 3 bases and J dropped 6 bases, with 23 bases sitting between them. CDR1 and CDR2 (germline): MDHEN, SYDVKM. CDR3 residues: CASSFGINFSGVAEAFF. In nucleotides, the CDR3 is TGTGCCAGCAGTTTTGGTATTAATTTTTCGGGAGTAGCTGAAGCTTTCTTT.

This clone was observed once. J is TRBJ2-7 and V is TRBV6-5; D not resolved. This CDR3 has 12 residues. Looked up from germline, CDR1 is MNHEY and CDR2 is SVGAGI. V shed 6 bases and J shed 1 base, with 7 bases lying between them. The CDR3 DNA reads TGTGCCAGCAGCGGTAGTTCCTACGAGCAGTACTTC. Amino acid sequence: CASSGSSYEQYF.

The V gene is TRBV19, the J gene TRBJ2-5; D perhaps matches TRBD1 (5 bases). CDR3 length: 13 residues. From germline, CDR1 is LNHDA and CDR2 SQIVND (reference sequence). Deletions cut 5 bases from V and 1 base from J, with 8 bases between. The CDR3 here is CASSAGPQETQYF. The CDR3 DNA reads TGTGCCAGTAGTGCAGGGCCCCAAGAGACCCAGTACTTC. Together with reference TRBV19 and TRBJ2-5, the CDR3 gives the full variable domain: DGGITQSPKYLFRKEGQNVTLSCEQNLNHDAMYWYRQDPGQGLRLIYYSQIVNDFQKGDIAEGYSVSREKKESFPLTVTSAQKNPTAFYLCASSAGPQETQYFGPGTRLLVL.

The V gene is TRBV7-9, the J gene TRBJ2-1; 10 bases are a match to TRBD2. J was trimmed by 8 bases and V by 3 bases; bases with no gene match: 7. The CDR3 is 15 residues long. CDR1 is SEHNR, CDR2 FQNEAQ, per germline (reference sequence). The CDR3 nucleotides are TGTGCCAGCAGCTTCAGCGGGAGGGCCTCGGATGAGCAGTTCTTC. This sequence encodes CASSFSGRASDEQFF.

As to this clone: This sample includes further DNA sequences coding for the same CDR3. The chain uses TRBV28 and TRBJ2-7; 7 bases map to TRBD2. Germline V gene lookup returns CDR1 MDHEN and CDR2 SYDVKM. The V segment lost 3 bases and the J segment 4 bases; nucleotides outside the gene matches: 6. The CDR3 consists of 14 residues. CDR3 region: CASSFRGVGYEQYF. DNA for the CDR3: TGTGCCAGCAGTTTCCGGGGGGTTGGGTACGAGCAGTACTTC. The full variable domain, its missing parts supplied by reference TRBV28 and TRBJ2-7, is DVKVTQSSRYLVKRTGEKVFLECVQDMDHENMFWYRQDPGLGLRLIYFSYDVKMKEKGDIPEGYSVSREKKERFSLILESASTNQTSMYLCASSFRGVGYEQYFGPGTRLTVT.

This chain's CDR3 is CASSFQGLGEKLFF. DNA of the CDR3: TGTGCCAGCAGCTTCCAGGGATTGGGGGAAAAACTGTTTTTT. This chain links TRBV5-6 with TRBJ1-4, with D maybe TRBD1 (5 bases). The CDR3 is 14 residues long. V lost 2 bases, J lost 8 bases, and 13 bases lay in between. Germline CDR1 reads SGHDT; CDR2 reads YYEEEE.

Here the CDR3 reads CASSQSDREESNQPQHF. Here the CDR3 DNA reads TGTGCCAGCAGCCAATCCGACAGGGAAGAAAGCAATCAGCCCCAGCATTTT. J is TRBJ1-5 and V is TRBV3-1 (or the pseudogene TRBV3-2), with 7 positions matching TRBD1. Germline V CDR1 and CDR2: LGHDT, YNNKEL (reference sequence). V lost 2 bases to trimming and J lost 1 base; unmatched junction nucleotides: 8. CDR3 length: 17 residues.

The V and J genes are TRBV5-4 and TRBJ2-7; no reliable D call. Looked up from germline, CDR1 is SGHNT and CDR2 is YYREEE (reference sequence). Trimming took 4 bases from V and 0 from J, leaving 11 bases between them. This CDR3 has 14 amino acids. The CDR3 DNA sequence: TGTGCCAGCAGCCAAACACCAACCTCCTACGAGCAGTACTTC. Residues: CASSQTPTSYEQYF.

The chain uses TRBV7-6 and TRBJ1-5; a weak D match, TRBD1 (5 bases). The germline V and J ends were trimmed by 5 bases and 5 bases, with 16 bases remaining between them. Germline CDR1 is SGHVS and CDR2 is FNYEAQ. The CDR3 runs 15 residues. The CDR3 nucleotides are TGTGCCAGCAGCCCGTCGCAGGGCCATCATCAGCCCCAGCATTTT. Its protein product is CASSPSQGHHQPQHF.

CDR3 in amino acids: CASSPTGGTDTQYF. CDR3 nucleotides: TGTGCCAGTAGCCCGACAGGGGGCACAGATACGCAGTATTTT. The V call is TRBV19, the J call TRBJ2-3; TRBD1 matches 8 bases. This CDR3 contains 14 residues. The germline V gene has CDR1 LNHDA and CDR2 SQIVND (reference sequence). V lost 6 bases, J lost 1 base, and 3 bases stayed unmatched.

This sequence joins TRBV9 and TRBJ1-2; 8 nucleotides align to TRBD1. V was clipped by 2 bases and J by 3 bases; unmatched bases: 21. The germline gives CDR1 SGDLS, CDR2 YYNGEE. CDR3 length: 20 amino acids. This CDR3 is CASSVPTPPSGQGTHYGYTF. The CDR3 nucleotides read TGTGCCAGCAGCGTCCCCACCCCCCCCTCTGGACAGGGAACTCACTATGGCTACACCTTC.

The chain has TRBV20-1 and TRBJ2-2, with TRBD1 identical over 8 bases. The CDR3 is made up of 15 amino acids. Losses at the gene ends were 3 bases for V and 5 bases for J; bases not matched to a gene: 8. Germline CDR1 and CDR2: DFQATT and SNEGSKA (reference sequence). The CDR3 loop reads CSASSGTGKTGELFF. The CDR3, as DNA: TGCAGTGCTAGTTCCGGGACAGGCAAAACCGGGGAGCTGTTTTTT.

The gene calls are TRBV19 and TRBJ1-5, with 10 bases fitting TRBD1. Germline values: CDR1 LNHDA, CDR2 SQIVND (reference sequence). Germline trimming cut 6 bases from V and 3 bases from J; bases unmatched to any gene: 8. The CDR3 totals 16 residues. This CDR3 is CASSKRDRGYNQPQHF. The CDR3, as DNA: TGTGCCAGTAGCAAAAGGGACAGGGGATACAATCAGCCCCAGCATTTT.

This clone appeared once. The chain links TRBV27 to TRBJ2-1; D gene ambiguous. The CDR3 runs 14 residues. Trimming took off 7 bases at V and 7 bases at J, with 17 bases between the two ends. Germline values: CDR1 MNHEY, CDR2 SMNVEV (reference sequence). The CDR3: CASTSPLRVNEQFF. For the CDR3, the DNA is TGTGCCAGCACCTCTCCCCTGCGCGTGAATGAGCAGTTCTTC.

The chain has TRBV11-3 and TRBJ1-4; D is ambiguous. Per the germline V gene, CDR1 is SGHNT and CDR2 is YENEEA. This CDR3 spans 16 amino acids. V was clipped by 5 bases and J by 0 bases, with 13 bases between them. The CDR3 region is CASSPTRGATNEKLFF. The DNA of the CDR3 is TGTGCCAGCAGCCCCACTCGGGGTGCAACTAATGAAAAACTGTTTTTT.

The rearrangement uses TRBV7-2 and TRBJ2-7; TRBD1 aligns across 8 bases. Germline V gene data show CDR1 as SGHTA and CDR2 as FQGNSA. This CDR3 is 15 amino acids long. V shed 5 bases, J shed 3 bases, and the junction held 9 bases outside the gene matches. The CDR3 here is CASSPRTGIDYEQYF. The CDR3 DNA is TGTGCCAGCAGCCCGCGGACAGGGATCGACTACGAGCAGTACTTC.

V is TRBV10-3 and J is TRBJ2-1; 11 nucleotides align to TRBD2. This CDR3 region has 15 residues. The V segment lost 2 bases and the J segment 6 bases; nucleotides outside the gene matches: 3. Per the germline V gene, CDR1 is ENHRY and CDR2 is SYGVKD. This CDR3 reads CAISEVSGGANEQFF. For the CDR3, the DNA is TGTGCCATCAGTGAGGTTAGCGGGGGGGCCAATGAGCAGTTCTTC.

The chain recombines TRBV5-4 with TRBJ2-7; 13 positions match TRBD2. CDR1 is SGHNT and CDR2 is YYREEE in the germline V gene (reference sequence). With 4 bases clipped from V and 1 base from J, the junction kept 2 bases outside the gene matches. The CDR3 length is 15 residues. The CDR3 coding sequence is TGTGCCAGCAGCACGGGACTAGCGGGATCCTACGAGCAGTACTTC. It encodes CASSTGLAGSYEQYF.

J is TRBJ2-1 and V is TRBV5-1; TRBD1 might be the D (6 bases). The V gene's germline CDR1 is SGHRS and CDR2 YFSETQ. Trimming removed 0 bases at V and 5 bases at J, with 9 bases between. The CDR3 runs 14 residues. Here the CDR3 reads CASSLAGVNNEQFF. In nucleotides, the CDR3 is TGCGCCAGCAGCTTGGCAGGGGTCAACAATGAGCAGTTCTTC.

The rearrangement uses TRBV11-2 and TRBJ1-5, with D perhaps TRBD1 (6 bases). The CDR3 loop spans 15 amino acids. The V gene's germline CDR1 is SGHAT and CDR2 FQNNGV. V lost 1 base to trimming and J lost 7 bases, with 14 bases between them. CDR3 DNA: TGTGCCAGCAGCTTAGTAGGGGGGGTAGGACAGCCCCAGCATTTT. As protein: CASSLVGGVGQPQHF.

CDR3 sequence: CASTPDRAPSGNTIYF. The CDR3 DNA is TGTGCCAGCACCCCGGACAGGGCACCCTCTGGAAACACCATATATTTT. The chain uses TRBV6-7 and TRBJ1-3; 8 nucleotides line up with TRBD1. TRBV6-7 is flagged as an ORF with uncertain function. The CDR3 consists of 16 residues. V shed 7 bases, J shed 0 bases, and the junction held 8 bases outside the gene matches.